These 28 T cell receptor beta chains came from one sample sequenced in a study of glioma-infiltrating T cells. TCR alpha and beta CDR3 regions were amplified from RNA using iRepertoire nested multiplex PCR. One entry per CDR3 protein, called by TCRdb with MiXCR from the multiplex PCR reads. The table lists 4,500 to 6,000 distinct CDR3 sequences, approximately 34% of them singletons, with under 8% in the top ten. The sequenced material came from glioma tissue, nonneoplastic brain tissue, or PBMCs (not recorded which). Receptor source: a human donor with low-grade glioma or glioblastoma, undergoing nonglioma brain surgery, or in good health (not recorded which).

This chain joins TRBV4-1 and TRBJ2-2; no definite D call. Germline loops: CDR1 MGHRA, CDR2 YSYEKL. The V and J ends lost 0 bases and 3 bases respectively, with 20 bases between them. This CDR3 is 19 amino acids long. CDR3 sequence: CASSQDVAPVSKDTGELFF. CDR3 coding DNA: TGCGCCAGCAGCCAAGATGTCGCACCGGTTAGCAAGGACACCGGGGAGCTGTTTTTT.

This clonotype is termed medium-sized. The chain couples TRBV2 to TRBJ1-1; 8 nucleotides match TRBD1. From germline, CDR1 is SNHLY and CDR2 FYNNEI. With V trimmed by 5 bases and J by 3 bases, 5 bases remained unmatched. CDR3 size: 14 residues. The CDR3: CASSPGTGDTEAFF. The DNA of the CDR3 is TGTGCCAGCAGTCCCGGGACAGGAGACACTGAAGCTTTCTTT.

Judged by abundance, this clonotype is medium-sized. This chain uses TRBV5-1 with TRBJ1-6; weak D call: TRBD1 (6 bases). Germline V lookup: CDR1 SGHRS, CDR2 YFSETQ. This CDR3 region has 16 residues. V shed 0 bases and J shed 4 bases, with 11 bases lying between them. The CDR3 protein is CASSLEPGAYNSPLHF. CDR3 sequence (DNA): TGCGCCAGCAGCTTGGAGCCGGGGGCTTATAATTCACCCCTCCACTTT. The complete variable domain, with remaining parts taken from reference TRBV5-1 and TRBJ1-6, reads KAGVTQTPRYLIKTRGQQVTLSCSPISGHRSVSWYQQTPGQGLQFLFEYFSETQRNKGNFPGRFSGRQFSNSRSEMNVSTLELGDSALYLCASSLEPGAYNSPLHFGNGTRLTVT.

This clonotype counts as medium-sized. The gene calls are TRBV3-1 and TRBJ1-5, with D possibly TRBD1 on 5 matching bases. The V and J ends lost 4 bases and 6 bases respectively, with 10 bases between them. There are 13 residues in the CDR3. Germline V gene sequence: CDR1 LGHDT, CDR2 YNNKEL (reference sequence). Written as DNA, the CDR3 is TGTGCCAGCAGCCTGACAGTAGGTCAGCCCCAGCATTTT. This codes for CASSLTVGQPQHF.

This rearrangement joins TRBV20-1 to TRBJ1-1, with TRBD1 as a possible D gene (5 bases). CDR3 length equals 15 residues. Germline CDR1 and CDR2: DFQATT and SNEGSKA (reference sequence). The V gene lost 0 bases and the J gene lost 3 bases, with 14 bases spanning the gap. CDR3 sequence (DNA): TGCAGTGCTAGAGATGTCGGGACGGGGGACACTGAAGCTTTCTTT. It encodes CSARDVGTGDTEAFF.

There are many counts of this clonotype. The chain links TRBV5-5 to TRBJ2-7; a weak D match, TRBD1 (6 bases). V was shortened by 1 base and J by 1 base, with 12 bases between the two germline ends. This CDR3 comprises 15 residues. Germline V lookup: CDR1 SGHKS, CDR2 YYEKEE (reference sequence). CDR3 nucleotide sequence: TGTGCCAGCAGCTTGTTGGACAGCCTATCCTACGAGCAGTACGTC. Translation: CASSLLDSLSYEQYV.

Remarks on this clonotype: A read error may explain this, as a much larger clone is one base away. The rearrangement uses TRBV3-1 and TRBJ1-1; TRBD1 agrees at 8 bases. This CDR3 comprises 13 residues. The germline gives CDR1 LGHDT, CDR2 YNNKEL (reference sequence). CDR3 sequence reads: CASGQGGQGEAFF. The CDR3, as DNA: TGTGCCAGCGGCCAAGGCGGACAGGGTGAAGCTTTCTTT.

This clonotype was observed many times. The V call is TRBV5-1, the J call TRBJ2-6; the D is unclear. Germline loops: CDR1 SGHRS, CDR2 YFSETQ. V was clipped by 4 bases and J by 2 bases, with 13 bases between them. The CDR3 extends over 16 amino acids. CDR3 sequence reads: CASSLGKAAGANVLTF. CDR3 coding DNA: TGCGCCAGCAGCCTGGGGAAAGCCGCTGGGGCCAACGTCCTGACTTTC. The full variable domain, with the rest looked up from reference TRBV5-1 and TRBJ2-6, is KAGVTQTPRYLIKTRGQQVTLSCSPISGHRSVSWYQQTPGQGLQFLFEYFSETQRNKGNFPGRFSGRQFSNSRSEMNVSTLELGDSALYLCASSLGKAAGANVLTFGAGSRLTVL.

V usage is TRBV7-9 and J usage is TRBJ2-1; 7 nucleotides match TRBD2. J was trimmed by 3 bases and V by 6 bases; bases with no gene match: 5. The CDR3 length is 14 residues. CDR1 and CDR2 (germline): SEHNR, FQNEAQ (reference sequence). The CDR3 DNA sequence: TGTGCCAGCAGTAAGTCGGGGGGCTACAATGAGCAGTTCTTC. It specifies CASSKSGGYNEQFF. The full variable domain, in which reference TRBV7-9 and TRBJ2-1 provide the parts outside the CDR3, is DTGVSQNPRHKITKRGQNVTFRCDPISEHNRLYWYRQTLGQGPEFLTYFQNEAQLEKSRLLSDRFSAERPKGSFSTLEIQRTEQGDSAMYLCASSKSGGYNEQFFGPGTRLTVL.

In its sample, this clonotype was seen many times. The chain combines TRBV12-5 with TRBJ2-1, with D perhaps TRBD1 or TRBD2 (6 bases each). Germline V lookup: CDR1 LGHNT, CDR2 FRNRAP. V lost 3 bases to trimming and J lost 7 bases, with 19 bases between them. The CDR3 length is 16 residues. As DNA, the CDR3 is TGTGCTAGTGGTTTCGGGGGCGGGATAGACGTTAATGAGCAGTTCTTC. Its translation: CASGFGGGIDVNEQFF.

CDR3 sequence: CASSLFEGTTGELFF. DNA of the CDR3: TGTGCCAGCAGCTTATTTGAGGGAACAACCGGGGAGCTGTTTTTT. This chain connects TRBV7-2 to TRBJ2-2, with D tentatively TRBD2 (5 bases). The CDR3 sequence is 15 residues long. The germline V gene encodes CDR1 SGHTA and CDR2 FQGNSA. V lost 2 bases to trimming and J lost 5 bases, with 12 bases between them.

By share, this clonotype counts as medium-sized. This sequence joins TRBV28 and TRBJ2-7; TRBD1 matches 7 bases. This CDR3 comprises 14 residues. CDR1 and CDR2 (germline): MDHEN, SYDVKM. V was clipped by 6 bases and J by 7 bases; unmatched bases: 12. For the CDR3, the DNA is TGTGCCAGCAGACCGGGACAGAGCGCTGAAGAGCAGTACGTC. Translated: CASRPGQSAEEQYV.

This clonotype is medium-sized in the sample. J is TRBJ2-3 and V is TRBV11-2, with D uncertain. Between the trimmed V and J ends, which lost 2 bases and 2 bases, there was a span of 17 bases. From germline, CDR1 is SGHAT and CDR2 FQNNGV. CDR3 size: 17 residues. The CDR3 loop reads CASSLISRVTVTDTQYF. The CDR3 region has the DNA TGTGCCAGCAGCTTAATTAGCCGCGTTACGGTCACAGATACGCAGTATTTT.

For this clonotype: One junction end disagrees with the germline gene, perhaps due to a read error. The genes are TRBV25-1 and TRBJ1-2; no firm D call. The CDR3 sequence is 12 residues long. Germline V gene data show CDR1 as MGHDK and CDR2 as SYGVNS. As DNA, the CDR3 is TGTGCCAGGAGTGGACCGCCCAGGGGCTACACCTTC. Amino acid sequence: CARSGPPRGYTF.

Details on this clonotype: This sequence may be a read error, since a much larger clone differs from it by one base. The gene calls are TRBV5-1 and TRBJ2-7, with D maybe TRBD2 (5 bases). The germline CDR1 and CDR2 sequences are SGHRS and YFSETQ. The CDR3 is 14 amino acids. The V end was cut by 3 bases, the J end by 0 bases, with 10 bases between. CDR3 DNA sequence: TGCGCCAGCAGCTCCGGACTGAACTCCTACGAGCAGTACTTC. Protein sequence: CASSSGLNSYEQYF. Together with reference TRBV5-1 and TRBJ2-7, the CDR3 gives the full variable domain: KAGVTQTPRYLIKTRGQQVTLSCSPISGHRSVSWYQQTPGQGLQFLFEYFSETQRNKGNFPGRFSGRQFSNSRSEMNVSTLELGDSALYLCASSSGLNSYEQYFGPGTRLTVT.

By share, this clonotype ranks as medium-sized. The chain links TRBV12-3 or TRBV12-4 to TRBJ1-6; possibly TRBD1 for D (6 bases). This CDR3 is built from 14 residues. Trimming removed 6 bases from V and 9 bases from J, with 15 bases in between. CDR3 amino acids: CASSQGGMGSPLHF. The CDR3, as DNA: TGTGCCAGCAGCCAAGGGGGGATGGGTTCACCCCTCCACTTT.

By share, this clonotype counts as medium-sized (0.01 to 0.1%). J is TRBJ2-1 and V is TRBV7-2; D is ambiguous. The CDR3 has 15 residues. CDR1 and CDR2 (germline): SGHTA, FQGNSA. V was shortened by 3 bases and J by 0 bases, with 9 bases between the two germline ends. CDR3 bases: TGTGCCAGCAGCTTGGGCTATCCCTCCTACAATGAGCAGTTCTTC. Its protein is CASSLGYPSYNEQFF.

This clonotype showed up many times. The V call is TRBV7-9, the J call TRBJ1-2; 7 positions agree with TRBD1. Germline V lookup: CDR1 SEHNR, CDR2 FQNEAQ (reference sequence). V gave up 2 bases and J gave up 2 bases; unmatched junction bases: 5. There are 15 residues in the CDR3. The CDR3: CASSLPQTGNYGYTF. The CDR3 DNA is TGTGCCAGCAGCTTACCCCAGACAGGGAACTATGGCTACACCTTC.

This clonotype has only a few counts. Since a much larger clone is just one base distant, this may be a read error. The rearrangement joins TRBV12-3 or TRBV12-4 to TRBJ2-5; D possibly corresponds to TRBD1 (5 bases). Between the trimmed V and J ends, which lost 5 bases and 0 bases, there was a span of 10 bases. The CDR3 covers 14 residues. The CDR3 region has the DNA TGTGCCAGCAGTCTAGGGGCAGACCAAGAGACCCAGTACTTC. This encodes CASSLGADQETQYF.

In its sample, this clonotype was seen a few times. With a much larger clone just one base away, this may be a read error. This chain's CDR3 is CASSESGNNGQFF. The CDR3 DNA reads TGTGCCAGCAGTGAGTCAGGGAACAATGGGCAGTTCTTC. This sequence joins TRBV6-4 and TRBJ2-1, with D perhaps matching TRBD1 (5 bases). Germline CDR1 reads MRHNA; CDR2 reads SNTAGT. CDR3 length equals 13 residues.

The chain links TRBV25-1 to TRBJ2-1; D not resolved. The germline V gene encodes CDR1 MGHDK and CDR2 SYGVNS. Deletions cut 5 bases from V and 10 bases from J, with 12 bases between. The length of the CDR3 is 12 residues. CDR3 loop: CASSYSWPEQFF. The CDR3 coding sequence is TGTGCCAGCAGTTACAGTTGGCCGGAGCAGTTCTTC.

The chain recombines TRBV30 with TRBJ1-1, with 9 bases identical to TRBD1. This CDR3 comprises 17 residues. The trim removed 1 base at V and 5 bases at J, leaving 14 bases unmatched. Germline V CDR1 and CDR2: GTSNPN, SVGIG (reference sequence). The chain's CDR3 is CAWSDPHKDRGRTEAFF. In DNA form, the CDR3 reads TGTGCCTGGAGTGATCCCCATAAGGACAGGGGAAGAACTGAAGCTTTCTTT.

Judged by abundance, this clonotype is medium-sized. This chain uses TRBV18 with TRBJ2-2; the match to TRBD1 covers 7 bases. CDR3 size: 15 residues. Germline assignment: CDR1 KGHSH and CDR2 LQKENI. V trimming: 4 bases; J trimming: 3 bases; junction bases outside the gene matches: 5. The CDR3 DNA reads TGTGCCAGCTCACAAACAGGGGCGGACACCGGGGAGCTGTTTTTT. This translates into CASSQTGADTGELFF. The whole variable domain, remainder taken from reference TRBV18 and TRBJ2-2, is NAGVMQNPRHLVRRRGQEARLRCSPMKGHSHVYWYRQLPEEGLKFMVYLQKENIIDESGMPKERFSAEFPKEGPSILRIQQVVRGDSAAYFCASSQTGADTGELFFGEGSRLTVL.

The J gene is TRBJ2-1, the V gene TRBV19, with TRBD1 matching 7 bases. Losses at the gene ends were 7 bases for V and 1 base for J; bases not matched to a gene: 7. The CDR3 spans 15 residues. Germline V gives CDR1 LNHDA, CDR2 SQIVND (reference sequence). The CDR3 region has the DNA TGTGCCAGTAATTTTGCGACAGGGTCCTACAATGAGCAGTTCTTC. This translates into CASNFATGSYNEQFF.

By frequency in the sample, this clonotype is medium-sized (0.01 to 0.1%). The chain couples TRBV6-1 to TRBJ1-5; tentatively, D is TRBD1 (5 bases). Trimming pared 5 bases from V and 11 bases from J, leaving 13 bases between. CDR1 and CDR2 from the germline V gene are MNHNS and SASEGT. The CDR3 covers 12 residues. CDR3 sequence: CASSFNSGAQHF. The CDR3 DNA reads TGTGCCAGCAGTTTCAACTCGGGGGCCCAGCATTTT.

This clonotype was found many times. The V gene is TRBV28, the J gene TRBJ2-6; 9 nucleotides agree with TRBD1. CDR1 and CDR2 (germline): MDHEN, SYDVKM. The ends lost 5 bases at V and 3 bases at J; junction bases unmatched: 17. The CDR3 has 20 residues. CDR3 in amino acids: CASSTTTGDRAYGGANVLTF. The CDR3 DNA follows: TGTGCCAGCAGTACTACGACCGGGGACAGGGCTTACGGTGGGGCCAACGTCCTGACTTTC.

This clonotype was seen at least ten times. The chain recombines TRBV19 with TRBJ1-5; 8 bases agree with TRBD1. Germline CDR1 reads LNHDA; CDR2 reads SQIVND (reference sequence). The CDR3 covers 15 residues. V lost 5 bases and J lost 6; bases outside the gene matches: 9. The CDR3 DNA is TGTGCCAGTAGTCCGTGGACAGGGTCGGGTCAGCCCCAGCATTTT. This codes for CASSPWTGSGQPQHF.

V usage is TRBV27 and J usage is TRBJ1-1, with D possibly TRBD1 on 6 matching bases. V was clipped by 8 bases and J by 2 bases, with 18 bases between them. The CDR3 loop spans 15 amino acids. Germline-derived CDR1 and CDR2 are MNHEY and SMNVEV (reference sequence). CDR3 loop: CASGPIGGGNTEAFF. The CDR3 DNA sequence: TGTGCCAGCGGCCCGATTGGGGGGGGCAACACTGAAGCTTTCTTT.